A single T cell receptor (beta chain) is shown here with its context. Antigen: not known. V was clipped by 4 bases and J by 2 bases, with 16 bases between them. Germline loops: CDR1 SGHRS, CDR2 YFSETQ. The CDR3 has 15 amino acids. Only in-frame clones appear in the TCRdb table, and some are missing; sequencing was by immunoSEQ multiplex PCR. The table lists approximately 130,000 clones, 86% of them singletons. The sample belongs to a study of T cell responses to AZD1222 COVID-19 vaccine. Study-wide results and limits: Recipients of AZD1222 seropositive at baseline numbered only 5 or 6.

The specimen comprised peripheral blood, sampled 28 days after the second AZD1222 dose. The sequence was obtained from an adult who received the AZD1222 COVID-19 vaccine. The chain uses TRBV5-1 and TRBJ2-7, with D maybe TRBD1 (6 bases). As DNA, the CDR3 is TGCGCCAGCAGCCTCGTGAAGGGGGATACCTACGAGCAGTACTTC. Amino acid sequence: CASSLVKGDTYEQYF.